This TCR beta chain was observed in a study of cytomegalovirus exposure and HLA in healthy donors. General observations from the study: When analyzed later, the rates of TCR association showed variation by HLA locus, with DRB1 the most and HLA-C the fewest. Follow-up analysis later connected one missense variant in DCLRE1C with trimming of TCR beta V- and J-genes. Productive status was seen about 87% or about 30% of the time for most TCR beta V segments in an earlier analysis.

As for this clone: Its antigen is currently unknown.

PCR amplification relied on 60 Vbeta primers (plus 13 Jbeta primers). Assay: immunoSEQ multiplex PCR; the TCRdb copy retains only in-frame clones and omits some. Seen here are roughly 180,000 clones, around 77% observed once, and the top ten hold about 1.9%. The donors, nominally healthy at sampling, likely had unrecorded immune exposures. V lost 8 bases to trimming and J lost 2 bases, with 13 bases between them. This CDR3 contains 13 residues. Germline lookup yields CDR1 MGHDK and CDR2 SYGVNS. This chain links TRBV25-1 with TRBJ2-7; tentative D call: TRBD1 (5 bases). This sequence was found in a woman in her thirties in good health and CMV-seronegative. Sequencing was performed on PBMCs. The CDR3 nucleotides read TGTGCCAGCGTGGCCCCAGGGACCTACGAGCAGTACTTC. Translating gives CASVAPGTYEQYF.